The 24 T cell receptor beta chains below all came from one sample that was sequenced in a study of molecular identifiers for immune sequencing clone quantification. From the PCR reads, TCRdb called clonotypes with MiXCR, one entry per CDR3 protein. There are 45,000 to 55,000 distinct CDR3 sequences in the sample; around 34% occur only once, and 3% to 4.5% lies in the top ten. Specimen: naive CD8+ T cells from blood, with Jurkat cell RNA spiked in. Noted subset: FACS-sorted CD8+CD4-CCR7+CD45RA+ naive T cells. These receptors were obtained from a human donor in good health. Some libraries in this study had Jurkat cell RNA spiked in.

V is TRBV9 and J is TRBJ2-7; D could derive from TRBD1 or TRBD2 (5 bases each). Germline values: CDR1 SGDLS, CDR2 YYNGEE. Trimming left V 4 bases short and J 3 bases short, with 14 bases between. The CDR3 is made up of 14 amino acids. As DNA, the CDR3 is TGTGCCAGCAGCCCTAGCCGGGACCACTACGAGCAGTACTTC. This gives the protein CASSPSRDHYEQYF.

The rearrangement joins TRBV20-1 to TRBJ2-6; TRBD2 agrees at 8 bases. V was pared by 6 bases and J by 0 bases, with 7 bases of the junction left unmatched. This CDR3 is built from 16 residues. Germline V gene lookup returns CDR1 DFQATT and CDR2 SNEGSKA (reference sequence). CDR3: CSASPGGLSGANVLTF. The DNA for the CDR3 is TGCAGTGCCTCCCCGGGGGGGCTCTCTGGGGCCAACGTCCTGACTTTC.

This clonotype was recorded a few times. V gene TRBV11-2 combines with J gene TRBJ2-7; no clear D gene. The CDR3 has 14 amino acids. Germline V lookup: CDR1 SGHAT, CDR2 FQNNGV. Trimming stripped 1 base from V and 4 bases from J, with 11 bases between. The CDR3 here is CASSLVRVAYEQYF. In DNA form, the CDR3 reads TGTGCCAGCAGCTTAGTTAGGGTGGCGTACGAGCAGTACTTC.

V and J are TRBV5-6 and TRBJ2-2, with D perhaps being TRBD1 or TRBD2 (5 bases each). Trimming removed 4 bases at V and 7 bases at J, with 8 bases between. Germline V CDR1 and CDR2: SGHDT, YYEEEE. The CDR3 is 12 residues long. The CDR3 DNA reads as TGTGCCAGCAGCCGGGACGGCGGGGAGCTGTTTTTT. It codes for CASSRDGGELFF.

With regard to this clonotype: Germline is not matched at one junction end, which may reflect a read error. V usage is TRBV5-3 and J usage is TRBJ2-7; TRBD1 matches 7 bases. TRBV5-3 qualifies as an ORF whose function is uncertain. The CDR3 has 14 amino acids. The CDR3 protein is CASSSGQAVYEQYF. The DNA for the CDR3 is TGTGCCAGCAGCTCAGGACAGGCCGTCTACGAGCAGTACTTC.

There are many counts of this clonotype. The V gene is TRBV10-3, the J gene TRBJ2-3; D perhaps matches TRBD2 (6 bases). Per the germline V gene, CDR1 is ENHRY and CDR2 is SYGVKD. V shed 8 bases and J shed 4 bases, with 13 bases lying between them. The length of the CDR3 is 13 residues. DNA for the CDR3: TGTGCCATCCAGGGCGGGACGGCAGATACGCAGTATTTT. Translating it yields CAIQGGTADTQYF.

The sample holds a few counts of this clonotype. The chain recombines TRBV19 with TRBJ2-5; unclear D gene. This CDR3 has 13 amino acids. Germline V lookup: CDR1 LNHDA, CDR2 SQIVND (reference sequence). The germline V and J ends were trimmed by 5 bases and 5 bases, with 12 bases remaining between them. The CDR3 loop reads CASSQEHPETQYF. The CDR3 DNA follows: TGTGCCAGTAGTCAGGAACACCCGGAGACCCAGTACTTC.

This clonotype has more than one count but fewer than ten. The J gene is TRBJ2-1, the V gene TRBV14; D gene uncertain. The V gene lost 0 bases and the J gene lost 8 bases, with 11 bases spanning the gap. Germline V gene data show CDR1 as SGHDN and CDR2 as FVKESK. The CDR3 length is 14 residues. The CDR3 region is CASSQERPRDEQFF. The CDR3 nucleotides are TGTGCCAGCAGCCAAGAGAGACCAAGGGATGAGCAGTTCTTC.

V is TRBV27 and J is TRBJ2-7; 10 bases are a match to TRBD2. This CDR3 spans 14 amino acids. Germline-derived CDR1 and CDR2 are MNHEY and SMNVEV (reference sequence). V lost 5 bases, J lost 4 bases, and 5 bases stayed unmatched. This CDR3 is CASSGLAGVYEQYF. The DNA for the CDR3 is TGTGCCAGCAGTGGGCTAGCGGGAGTGTACGAGCAGTACTTC.

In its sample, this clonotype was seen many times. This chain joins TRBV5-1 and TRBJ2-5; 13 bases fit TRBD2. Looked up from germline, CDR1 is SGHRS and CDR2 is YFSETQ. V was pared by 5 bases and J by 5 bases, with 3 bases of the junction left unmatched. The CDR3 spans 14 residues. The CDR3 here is CASRLAGGPETQYF. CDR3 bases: TGCGCCAGCAGACTAGCGGGAGGGCCCGAGACCCAGTACTTC.

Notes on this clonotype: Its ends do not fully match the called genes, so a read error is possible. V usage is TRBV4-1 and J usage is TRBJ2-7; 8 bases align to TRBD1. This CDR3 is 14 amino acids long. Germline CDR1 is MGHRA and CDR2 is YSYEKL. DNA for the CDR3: TGCGCCAGCAGCCAAAATCGACAGGGGTACGAGCAGGACTTC. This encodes CASSQNRQGYEQDF.

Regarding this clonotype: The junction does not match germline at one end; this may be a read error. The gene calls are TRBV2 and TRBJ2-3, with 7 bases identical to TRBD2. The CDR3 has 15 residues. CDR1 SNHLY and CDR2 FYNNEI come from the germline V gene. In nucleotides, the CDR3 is TGTGCCAGCAGGCTCCCTAGCGGATTCACAGATTCGCAGTATTTT. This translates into CASRLPSGFTDSQYF.

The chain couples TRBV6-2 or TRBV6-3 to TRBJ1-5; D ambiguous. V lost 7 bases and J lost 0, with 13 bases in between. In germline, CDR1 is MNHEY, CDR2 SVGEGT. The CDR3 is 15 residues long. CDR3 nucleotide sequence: TGTGCCAGCACCCCGGACGACTATAGCAATCAGCCCCAGCATTTT. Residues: CASTPDDYSNQPQHF.

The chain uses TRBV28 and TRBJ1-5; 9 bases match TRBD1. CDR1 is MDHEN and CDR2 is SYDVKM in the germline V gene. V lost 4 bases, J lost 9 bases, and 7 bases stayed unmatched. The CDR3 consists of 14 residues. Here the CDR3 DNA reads TGTGCCAGCAGTTCAAGACAGGGGGTTCGGCCCCAGCATTTT. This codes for CASSSRQGVRPQHF.

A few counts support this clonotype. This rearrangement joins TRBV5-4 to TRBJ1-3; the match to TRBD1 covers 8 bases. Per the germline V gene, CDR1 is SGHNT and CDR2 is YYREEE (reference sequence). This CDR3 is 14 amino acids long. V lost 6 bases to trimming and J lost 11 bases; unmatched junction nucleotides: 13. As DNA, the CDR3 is TGTGCCAGCACCCGTGCAGGACAGGGAACCTCCATATATTTT. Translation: CASTRAGQGTSIYF. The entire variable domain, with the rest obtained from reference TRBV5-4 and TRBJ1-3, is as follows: ETGVTQSPTHLIKTRGQQVTLRCSSQSGHNTVSWYQQALGQGPQFIFQYYREEENGRGNFPPRFSGLQFPNYSSELNVNALELDDSALYLCASTRAGQGTSIYFGEGSWLTVV.

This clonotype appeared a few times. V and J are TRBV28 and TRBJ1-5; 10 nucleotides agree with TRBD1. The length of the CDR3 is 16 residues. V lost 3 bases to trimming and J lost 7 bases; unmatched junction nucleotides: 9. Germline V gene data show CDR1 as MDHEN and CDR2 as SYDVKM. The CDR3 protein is CASSFGTGAAGQPQHF. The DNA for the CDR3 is TGTGCCAGCAGTTTTGGGACAGGGGCGGCCGGACAGCCCCAGCATTTT.

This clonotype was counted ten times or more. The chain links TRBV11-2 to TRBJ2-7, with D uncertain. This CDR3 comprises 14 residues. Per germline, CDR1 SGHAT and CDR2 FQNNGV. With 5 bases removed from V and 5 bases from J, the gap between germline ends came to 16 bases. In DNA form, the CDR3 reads TGTGCCAGCAGCGTACCGGGTCCCCGGGACGAGCAGTACTTC. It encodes CASSVPGPRDEQYF.

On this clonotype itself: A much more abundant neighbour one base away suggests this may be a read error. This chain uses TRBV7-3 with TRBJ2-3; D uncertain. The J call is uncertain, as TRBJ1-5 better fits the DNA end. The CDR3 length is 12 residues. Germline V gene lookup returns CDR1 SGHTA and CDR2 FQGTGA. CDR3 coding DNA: TGTGCCAGCAGCTTAATAGGAGATACGCAGCATTTT. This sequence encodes CASSLIGDTQHF.

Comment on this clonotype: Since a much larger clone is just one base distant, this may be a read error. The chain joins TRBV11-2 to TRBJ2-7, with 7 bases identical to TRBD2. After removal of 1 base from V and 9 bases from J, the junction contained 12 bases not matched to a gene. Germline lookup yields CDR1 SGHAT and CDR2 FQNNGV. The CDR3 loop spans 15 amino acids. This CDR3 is CASSLGAGPEIGQYF. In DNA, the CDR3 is TGTGCCAGCAGCTTAGGAGCGGGACCAGAGATTGGGCAGTACTTC.

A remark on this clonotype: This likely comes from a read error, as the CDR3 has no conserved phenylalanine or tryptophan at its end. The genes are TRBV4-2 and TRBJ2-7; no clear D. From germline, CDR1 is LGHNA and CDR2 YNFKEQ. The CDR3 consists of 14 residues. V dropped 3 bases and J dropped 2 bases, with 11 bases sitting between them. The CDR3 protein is CASSHRPMAYEQYI. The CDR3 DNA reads TGTGCCAGCAGCCACCGCCCTATGGCCTACGAGCAGTACATC.

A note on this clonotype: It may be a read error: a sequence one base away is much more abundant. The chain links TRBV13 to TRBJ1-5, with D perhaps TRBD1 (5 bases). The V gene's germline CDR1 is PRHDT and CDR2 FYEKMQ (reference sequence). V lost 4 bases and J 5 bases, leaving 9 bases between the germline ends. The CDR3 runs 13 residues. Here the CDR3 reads CASSSDRDQPQHF. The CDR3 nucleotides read TGTGCCAGCAGCTCCGACAGAGATCAGCCCCAGCATTTT. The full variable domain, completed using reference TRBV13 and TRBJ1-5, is AAGVIQSPRHLIKEKRETATLKCYPIPRHDTVYWYQQGPGQDPQFLISFYEKMQSDKGSIPDRFSAQQFSDYHSELNMSSLELGDSALYFCASSSDRDQPQHFGDGTRLSIL.

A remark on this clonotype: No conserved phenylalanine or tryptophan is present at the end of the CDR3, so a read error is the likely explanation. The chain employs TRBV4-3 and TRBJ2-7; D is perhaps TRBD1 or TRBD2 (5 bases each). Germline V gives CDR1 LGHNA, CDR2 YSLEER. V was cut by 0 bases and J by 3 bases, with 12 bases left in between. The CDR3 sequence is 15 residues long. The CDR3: CASSQDPGRLYEQYI. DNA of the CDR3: TGCGCCAGCAGCCAAGATCCGGGGCGCCTCTACGAGCAGTACATC.

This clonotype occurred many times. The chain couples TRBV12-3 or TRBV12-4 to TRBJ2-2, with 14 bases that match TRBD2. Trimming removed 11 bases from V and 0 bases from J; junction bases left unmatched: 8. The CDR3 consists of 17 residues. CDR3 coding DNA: TGTGCCCCCCCGGGACTAGCGGGAGTCGCGAACACCGGGGAGCTGTTTTTT. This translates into CAPPGLAGVANTGELFF.

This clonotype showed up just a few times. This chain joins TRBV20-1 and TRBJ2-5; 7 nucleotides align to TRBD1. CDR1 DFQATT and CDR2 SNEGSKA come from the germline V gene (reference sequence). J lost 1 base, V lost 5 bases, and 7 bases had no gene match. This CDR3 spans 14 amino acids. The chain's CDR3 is CSADGQVGQETQYF. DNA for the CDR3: TGCAGTGCTGATGGACAGGTTGGCCAAGAGACCCAGTACTTC.